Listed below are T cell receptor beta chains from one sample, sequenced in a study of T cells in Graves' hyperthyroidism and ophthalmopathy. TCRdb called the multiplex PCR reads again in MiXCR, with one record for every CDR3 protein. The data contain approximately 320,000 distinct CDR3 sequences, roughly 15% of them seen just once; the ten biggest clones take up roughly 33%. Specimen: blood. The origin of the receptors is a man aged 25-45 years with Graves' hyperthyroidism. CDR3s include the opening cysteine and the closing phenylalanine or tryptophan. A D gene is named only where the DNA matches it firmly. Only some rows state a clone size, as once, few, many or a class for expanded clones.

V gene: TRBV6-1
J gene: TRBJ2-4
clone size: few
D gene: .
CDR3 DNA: TGTGCCAGCAGCCCTGGAAGGGGGTTAGCCAAAAACATTCAGTACTTC
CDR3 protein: CASSPGRGLAKNIQYF

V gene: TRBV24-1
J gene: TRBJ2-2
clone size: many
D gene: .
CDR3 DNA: TGTGCCACCAGTGATTCCAGGGCCCGCGGTTTTGGAGAGCTGTTTTTT
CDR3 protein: CATSDSRARGFGELFF

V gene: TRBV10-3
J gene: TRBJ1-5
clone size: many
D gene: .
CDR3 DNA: TGTGCCATCAGTGGAATGCAGACGGGACAGCCCCAGCATTTT
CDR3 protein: CAISGMQTGQPQHF

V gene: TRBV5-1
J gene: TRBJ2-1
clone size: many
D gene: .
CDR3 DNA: TGCGCCAGCAGCTTGCTCAGTACGGTTTCCTACAATGAGCAGTTCTTC
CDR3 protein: CASSLLSTVSYNEQFF

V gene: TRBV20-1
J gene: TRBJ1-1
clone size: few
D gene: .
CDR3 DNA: TGCAGTGCTAGAGGCGGGACGGTGAACACTGAAGCTTTCTTT
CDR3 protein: CSARGGTVNTEAFF

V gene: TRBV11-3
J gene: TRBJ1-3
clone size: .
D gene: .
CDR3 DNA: TGTGCCAGCAGCTTGGTTCCCAGCTCTGGAAACACCATATATTTT
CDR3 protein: CASSLVPSSGNTIYF

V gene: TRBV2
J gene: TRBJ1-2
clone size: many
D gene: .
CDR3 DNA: TGTGCCAGCCGAGAAGCTTATGGCTACACCTTC
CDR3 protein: CASREAYGYTF

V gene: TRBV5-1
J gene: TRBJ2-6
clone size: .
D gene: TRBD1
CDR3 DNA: TGCGCCAGCACTCCAGGGACAGGGTCTTATGGGGCCAACGTCCTGACTTTC
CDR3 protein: CASTPGTGSYGANVLTF

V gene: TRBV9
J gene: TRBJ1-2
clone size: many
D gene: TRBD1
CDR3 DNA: TGTGCCAGCTACGACACAGGGGGCGATGGCTACACCTTC
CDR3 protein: CASYDTGGDGYTF

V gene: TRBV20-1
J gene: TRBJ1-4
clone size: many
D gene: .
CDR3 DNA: TGCAGTGCTAGAGATCCAAGGGGAGGAGGGGAAAAACTGTTTTTT
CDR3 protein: CSARDPRGGGEKLFF

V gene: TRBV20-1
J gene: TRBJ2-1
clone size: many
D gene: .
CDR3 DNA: TGCAGTGCTAGAGATTCCCCCAGCGGGTACTACAATGAGCAGTTCTTC
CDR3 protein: CSARDSPSGYYNEQFF

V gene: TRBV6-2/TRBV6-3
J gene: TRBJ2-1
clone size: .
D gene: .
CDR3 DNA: TGTGCCAGCAGTGCGGCTAGCGAATGGGGCGATGAGCAGTTCTTC
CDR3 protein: CASSAASEWGDEQFF

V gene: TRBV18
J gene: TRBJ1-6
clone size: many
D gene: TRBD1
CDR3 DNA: TGTGCCAGCTCACCGACAGGGGATGGTAATTCACCCCTCCACTTT
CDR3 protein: CASSPTGDGNSPLHF

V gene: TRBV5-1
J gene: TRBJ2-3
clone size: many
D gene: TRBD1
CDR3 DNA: TGCGCCAGCAGCCGATCCATGGACAGGGCCGATACGCAGTATTTT
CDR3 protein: CASSRSMDRADTQYF

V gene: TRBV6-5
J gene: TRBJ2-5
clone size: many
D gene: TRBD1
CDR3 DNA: TGTGCCAGCAGTTACGACAGGGCAGAGACCCAGTACTTC
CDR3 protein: CASSYDRAETQYF

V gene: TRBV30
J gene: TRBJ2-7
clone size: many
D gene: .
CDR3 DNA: TGTGCCTGGAGTAGTCAGGGGAAGGCCTACGAGCAGTACTTC
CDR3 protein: CAWSSQGKAYEQYF

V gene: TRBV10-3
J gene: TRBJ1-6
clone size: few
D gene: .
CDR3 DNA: TGTGCCATCAGTGAGAGGCAGGGAATTTCACCCCTCCACTTT
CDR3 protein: CAISERQGISPLHF

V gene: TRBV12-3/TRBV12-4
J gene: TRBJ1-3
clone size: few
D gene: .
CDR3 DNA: TGTGCCAGCAGGTGGACAGCCTGGGGAAACACCATATATTTT
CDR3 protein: CASRWTAWGNTIYF

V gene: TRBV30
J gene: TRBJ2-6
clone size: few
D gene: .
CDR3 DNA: TGTGCCTGGAGGTCTGGCGGGGCCAACGTCCTGACTTTC
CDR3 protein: CAWRSGGANVLTF

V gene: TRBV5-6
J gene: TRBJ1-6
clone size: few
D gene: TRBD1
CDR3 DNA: TGTGCCAGCAGCTTGGGGCGGCGACAGGGAGAAAATTCACCCCTCCACTTT
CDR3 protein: CASSLGRRQGENSPLHF

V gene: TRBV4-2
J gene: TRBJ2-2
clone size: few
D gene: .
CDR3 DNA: TGTGCCAGCAGCCAAGAAGGATCGCGCGGCGGAGCTACCGGGGAGCTGTTTTTT
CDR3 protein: CASSQEGSRGGATGELFF

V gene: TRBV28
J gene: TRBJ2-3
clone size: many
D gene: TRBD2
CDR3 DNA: TGTGCCAGCAGCTTCTCGACTAGCGGGAGGACAGATACGCAGTATTTT
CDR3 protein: CASSFSTSGRTDTQYF

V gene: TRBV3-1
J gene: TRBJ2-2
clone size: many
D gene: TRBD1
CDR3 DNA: TGTGCCAGCAGCCAAGCTGGGGGACAGTTCTCGGGGGAGCTGTTTTTT
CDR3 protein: CASSQAGGQFSGELFF

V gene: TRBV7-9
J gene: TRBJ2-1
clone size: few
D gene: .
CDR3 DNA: TGTGCCAGCAGCTTGGGGCAAGGCCTAGCTGTTGAGCAGTTCTTC
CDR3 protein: CASSLGQGLAVEQFF

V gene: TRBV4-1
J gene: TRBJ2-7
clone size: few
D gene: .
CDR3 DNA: TGCGCCAGCAGCCAATCGGTTCCAGGCGAGCAGTACTTC
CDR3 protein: CASSQSVPGEQYF

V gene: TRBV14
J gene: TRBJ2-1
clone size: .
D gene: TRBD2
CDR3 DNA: TGTGCCAGCAGGACTAGCGGGACTCATGAGCAGTTCTTC
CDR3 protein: CASRTSGTHEQFF

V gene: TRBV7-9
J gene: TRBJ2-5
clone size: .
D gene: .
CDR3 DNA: TGTGCCAGCAGCTTAGGTGTCATTCAAGAGACCCAGTACTTC
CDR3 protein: CASSLGVIQETQYF

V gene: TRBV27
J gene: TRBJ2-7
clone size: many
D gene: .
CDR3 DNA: TGTGCCAGCCGTATGCAAATAGGCGACGAGCAGTACTTC
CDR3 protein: CASRMQIGDEQYF

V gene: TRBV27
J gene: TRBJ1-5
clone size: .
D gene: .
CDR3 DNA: TGTGCCAGCAGTTTAGCGGGACCCGAGGTTATCAATCAGCCCCAGCATTTT
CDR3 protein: CASSLAGPEVINQPQHF

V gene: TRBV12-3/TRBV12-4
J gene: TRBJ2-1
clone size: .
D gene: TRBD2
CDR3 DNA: TGTGCCAGCAGCCTCGGACTAGATGATGAGCAGTTCTTC
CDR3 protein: CASSLGLDDEQFF

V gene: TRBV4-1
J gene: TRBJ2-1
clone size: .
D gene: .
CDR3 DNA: TGCGCCAGCAGCCAGCCTCGGTCTGGTCATGAGCAGTTCTTC
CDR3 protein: CASSQPRSGHEQFF

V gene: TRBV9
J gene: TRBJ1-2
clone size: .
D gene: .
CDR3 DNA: TGTGCCAGCAGCTTACTTAACGACGATGCCTATGGCTACACCTTC
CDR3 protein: CASSLLNDDAYGYTF

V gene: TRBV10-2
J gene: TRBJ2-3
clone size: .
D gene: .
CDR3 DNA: TGCGCCACCAAAAGTGGAAATACGCAGTATTTT
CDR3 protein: CATKSGNTQYF

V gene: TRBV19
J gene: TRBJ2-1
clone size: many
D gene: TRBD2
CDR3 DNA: TGTGCCAGTAGTCAGCCTAGCGGCTACAATGAGCAGTTCTTC
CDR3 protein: CASSQPSGYNEQFF

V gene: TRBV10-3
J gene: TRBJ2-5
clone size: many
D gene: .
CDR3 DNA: TGTGCCATCAGTGACTCGAGGGCCGGGTCAGAGACCCAGTACTTC
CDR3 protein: CAISDSRAGSETQYF

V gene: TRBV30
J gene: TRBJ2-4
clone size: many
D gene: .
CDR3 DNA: TGTGCCTGTACCCGGGGGCCGGCAAACATTCAGTACTTC
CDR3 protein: CACTRGPANIQYF